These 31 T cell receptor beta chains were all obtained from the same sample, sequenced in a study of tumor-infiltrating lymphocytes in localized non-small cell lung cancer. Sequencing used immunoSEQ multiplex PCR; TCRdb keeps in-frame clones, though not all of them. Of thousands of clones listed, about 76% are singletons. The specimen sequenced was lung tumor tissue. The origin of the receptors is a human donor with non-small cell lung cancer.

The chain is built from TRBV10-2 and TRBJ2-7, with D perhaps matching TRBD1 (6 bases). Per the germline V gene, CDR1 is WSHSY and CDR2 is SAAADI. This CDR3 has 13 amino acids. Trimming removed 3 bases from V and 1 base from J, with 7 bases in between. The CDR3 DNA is TGCGCCAGCAGTGAAACAGGGTCCTACGAGCAGTACTTC. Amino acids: CASSETGSYEQYF.

The CDR3 region is CASSLPNLADLNEQFF. The CDR3 DNA follows: TGTGCCAGCAGCTTACCCAACCTAGCTGATCTGAATGAGCAGTTCTTC. The genes are TRBV7-9 and TRBJ2-1; D perhaps matches TRBD2 (5 bases). The germline V gene has CDR1 SEHNR and CDR2 FQNEAQ (reference sequence). The CDR3 contains 16 residues. Trimming removed 2 bases at V and 7 bases at J, with 18 bases between.

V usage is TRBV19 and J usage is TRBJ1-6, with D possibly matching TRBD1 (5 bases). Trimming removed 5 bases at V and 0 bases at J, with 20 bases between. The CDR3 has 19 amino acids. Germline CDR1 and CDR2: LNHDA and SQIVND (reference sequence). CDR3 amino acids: CASSGASGTVSSYNSPLHF. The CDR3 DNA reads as TGTGCCAGTAGTGGCGCCTCCGGGACGGTGAGCTCCTATAATTCACCCCTCCACTTT.

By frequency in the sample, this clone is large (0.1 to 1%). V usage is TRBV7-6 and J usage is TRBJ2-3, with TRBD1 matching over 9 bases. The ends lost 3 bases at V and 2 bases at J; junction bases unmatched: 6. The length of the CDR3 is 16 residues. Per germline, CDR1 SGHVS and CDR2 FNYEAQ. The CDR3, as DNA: TGTGCCAGCAGCTTTTTGGGACAGGGTCTCACAGATACGCAGTATTTT. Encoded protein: CASSFLGQGLTDTQYF.

Written as DNA, the CDR3 is TGTGCCAGCAGTGAAGAAGGGAACATTCAGTACTTC. Protein sequence: CASSEEGNIQYF. The chain recombines TRBV6-1 with TRBJ2-4; D gene uncertain. Trimming pared 1 base from V and 7 bases from J, leaving 5 bases between. The germline V gene encodes CDR1 MNHNS and CDR2 SASEGT. This CDR3 contains 12 residues.

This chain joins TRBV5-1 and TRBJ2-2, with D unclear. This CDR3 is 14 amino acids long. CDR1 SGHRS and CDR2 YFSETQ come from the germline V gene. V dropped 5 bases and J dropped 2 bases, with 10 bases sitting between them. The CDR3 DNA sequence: TGCGCCAGCAGGCCCCCCAGCAACACCGGGGAGCTGTTTTTT. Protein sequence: CASRPPSNTGELFF. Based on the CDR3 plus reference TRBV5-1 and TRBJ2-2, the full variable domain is KAGVTQTPRYLIKTRGQQVTLSCSPISGHRSVSWYQQTPGQGLQFLFEYFSETQRNKGNFPGRFSGRQFSNSRSEMNVSTLELGDSALYLCASRPPSNTGELFFGEGSRLTVL.

Here the CDR3 reads CASTGLAGEQETQYF. The CDR3 DNA is TGTGCCAGCACCGGACTAGCGGGAGAGCAGGAGACCCAGTACTTC. The V gene is TRBV11-2, the J gene TRBJ2-5; 13 positions agree with TRBD2. The CDR3 loop spans 15 amino acids. Germline lookup yields CDR1 SGHAT and CDR2 FQNNGV. V shed 7 bases and J 5 bases; nucleotides not matched to a gene: 7.

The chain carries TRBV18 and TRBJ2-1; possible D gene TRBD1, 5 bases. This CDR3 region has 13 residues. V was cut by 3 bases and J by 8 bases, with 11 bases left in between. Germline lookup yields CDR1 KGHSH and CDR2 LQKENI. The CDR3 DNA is TGTGCCAGCTCACCTGTCAGGGAACATGAGCAGTTCTTC. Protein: CASSPVREHEQFF. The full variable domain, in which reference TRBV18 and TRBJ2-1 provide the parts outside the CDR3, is NAGVMQNPRHLVRRRGQEARLRCSPMKGHSHVYWYRQLPEEGLKFMVYLQKENIIDESGMPKERFSAEFPKEGPSILRIQQVVRGDSAAYFCASSPVREHEQFFGPGTRLTVL.

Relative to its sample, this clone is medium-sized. The CDR3 bases are TGTGCCAGCACCCGGGGGGGTCGACAGCCCCAGCATTTT. Encoded protein: CASTRGGRQPQHF. This chain connects TRBV6-5 to TRBJ1-5; D possibly corresponds to TRBD1 (5 bases). This CDR3 has 13 residues. V lost 7 bases and J 7 bases, leaving 14 bases between the germline ends. The V gene's germline CDR1 is MNHEY and CDR2 SVGAGI.

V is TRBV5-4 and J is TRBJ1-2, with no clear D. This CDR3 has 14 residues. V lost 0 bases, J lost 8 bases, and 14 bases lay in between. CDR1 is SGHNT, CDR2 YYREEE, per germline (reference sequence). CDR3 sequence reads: CASSLAQVSGGYTF. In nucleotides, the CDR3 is TGTGCCAGCAGCTTGGCCCAAGTCAGTGGCGGCTACACCTTC.

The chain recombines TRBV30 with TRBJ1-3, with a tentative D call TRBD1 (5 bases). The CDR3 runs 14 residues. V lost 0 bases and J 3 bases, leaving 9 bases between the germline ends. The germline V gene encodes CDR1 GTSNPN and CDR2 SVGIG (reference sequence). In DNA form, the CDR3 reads TGTGCCTGGAGTGTATGGGGGATTGGAAACACCATATATTTT. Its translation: CAWSVWGIGNTIYF.

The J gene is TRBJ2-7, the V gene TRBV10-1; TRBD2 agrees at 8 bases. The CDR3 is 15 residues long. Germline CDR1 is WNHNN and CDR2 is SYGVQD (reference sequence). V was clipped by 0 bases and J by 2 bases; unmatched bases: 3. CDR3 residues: CASSESSGSAYEQYF. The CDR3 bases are TGCGCCAGCAGTGAGTCGAGCGGGAGCGCCTACGAGCAGTACTTC.

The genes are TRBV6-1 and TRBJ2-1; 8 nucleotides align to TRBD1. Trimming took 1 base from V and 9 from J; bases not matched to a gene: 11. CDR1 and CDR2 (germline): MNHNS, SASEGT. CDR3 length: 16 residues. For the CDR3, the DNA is TGTGCCAGCAGTGAAGATCACTGGACAGGGAGTGGTGAGCAGTTCTTC. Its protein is CASSEDHWTGSGEQFF.

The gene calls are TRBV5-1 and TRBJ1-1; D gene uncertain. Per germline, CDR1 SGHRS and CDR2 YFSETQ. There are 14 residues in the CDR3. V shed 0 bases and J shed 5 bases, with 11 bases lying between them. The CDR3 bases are TGCGCCAGCAGCTTGGATGGCGATGGGACTGAAGCTTTCTTT. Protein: CASSLDGDGTEAFF.

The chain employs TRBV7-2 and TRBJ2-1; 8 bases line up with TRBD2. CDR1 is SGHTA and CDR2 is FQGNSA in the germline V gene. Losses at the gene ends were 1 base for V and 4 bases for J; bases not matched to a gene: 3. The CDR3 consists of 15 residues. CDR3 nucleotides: TGTGCCAGCAGCTTAGGGTCGGGAGGGTACAATGAGCAGTTCTTC. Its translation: CASSLGSGGYNEQFF. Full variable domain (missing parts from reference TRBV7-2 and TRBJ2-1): GAGVSQSPSNKVTEKGKDVELRCDPISGHTALYWYRQSLGQGLEFLIYFQGNSAPDKSGLPSDRFSAERTGGSVSTLTIQRTQQEDSAVYLCASSLGSGGYNEQFFGPGTRLTVL.

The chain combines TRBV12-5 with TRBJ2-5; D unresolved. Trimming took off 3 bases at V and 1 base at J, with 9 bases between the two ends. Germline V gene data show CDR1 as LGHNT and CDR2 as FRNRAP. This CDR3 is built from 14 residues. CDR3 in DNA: TGTGCTAGTGGTTTAGGGCTGATCCAAGAGACCCAGTACTTC. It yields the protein CASGLGLIQETQYF.

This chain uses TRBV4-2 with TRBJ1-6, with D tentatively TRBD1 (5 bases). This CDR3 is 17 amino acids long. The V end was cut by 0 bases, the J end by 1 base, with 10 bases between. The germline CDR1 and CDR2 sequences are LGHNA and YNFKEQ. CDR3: CASSQDGPGSYNSPLHF. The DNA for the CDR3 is TGTGCCAGCAGCCAAGATGGGCCAGGGTCCTATAATTCACCCCTCCACTTT.

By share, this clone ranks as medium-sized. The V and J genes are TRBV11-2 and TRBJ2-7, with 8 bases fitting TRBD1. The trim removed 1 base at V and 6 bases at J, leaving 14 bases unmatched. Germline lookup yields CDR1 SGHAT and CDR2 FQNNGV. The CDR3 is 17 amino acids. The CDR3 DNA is TGTGCCAGCAGCTTAGCCTGGGGGACAGGTCCACCCTGCGAGCAGTACTTC. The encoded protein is CASSLAWGTGPPCEQYF.

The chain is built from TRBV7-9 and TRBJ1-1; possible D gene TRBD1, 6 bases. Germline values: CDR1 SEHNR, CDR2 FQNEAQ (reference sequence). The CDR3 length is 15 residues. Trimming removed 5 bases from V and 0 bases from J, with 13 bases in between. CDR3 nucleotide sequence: TGTGCCAGCAGCCCTTACAGGGCGATGAACACTGAAGCTTTCTTT. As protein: CASSPYRAMNTEAFF.

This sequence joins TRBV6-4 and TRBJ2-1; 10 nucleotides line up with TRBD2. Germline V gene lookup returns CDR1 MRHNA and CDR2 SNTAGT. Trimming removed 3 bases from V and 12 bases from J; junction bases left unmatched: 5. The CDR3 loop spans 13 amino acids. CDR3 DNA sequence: TGTGCCAGCAGTGAACAGCGGGGGGGCCGGCAGTTCTTC. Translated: CASSEQRGGRQFF.

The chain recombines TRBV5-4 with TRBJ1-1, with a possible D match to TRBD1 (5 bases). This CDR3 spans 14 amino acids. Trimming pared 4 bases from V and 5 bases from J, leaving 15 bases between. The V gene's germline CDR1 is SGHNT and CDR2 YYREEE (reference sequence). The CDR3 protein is CASSGGEYGTEAFF. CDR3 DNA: TGTGCCAGCAGCGGAGGGGAGTACGGAACTGAAGCTTTCTTT.

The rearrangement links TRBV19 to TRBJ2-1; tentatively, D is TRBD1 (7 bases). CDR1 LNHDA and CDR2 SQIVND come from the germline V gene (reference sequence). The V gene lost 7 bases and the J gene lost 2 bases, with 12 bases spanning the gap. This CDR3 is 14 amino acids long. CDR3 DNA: TGTGCCAGTAAGGAGGGGGCGACCTACAATGAGCAGTTCTTC. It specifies CASKEGATYNEQFF.

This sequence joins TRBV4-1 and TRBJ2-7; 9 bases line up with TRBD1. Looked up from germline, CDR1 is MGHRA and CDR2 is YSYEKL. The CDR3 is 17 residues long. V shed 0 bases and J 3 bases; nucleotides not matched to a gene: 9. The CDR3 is CASSQEKLGTGFYEQYF. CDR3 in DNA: TGCGCCAGCAGCCAAGAAAAATTGGGGACAGGGTTCTACGAGCAGTACTTC.

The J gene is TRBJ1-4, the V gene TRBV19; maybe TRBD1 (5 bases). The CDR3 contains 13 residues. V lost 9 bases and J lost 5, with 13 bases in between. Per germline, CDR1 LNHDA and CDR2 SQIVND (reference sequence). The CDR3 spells CARTDNRNEKLFF. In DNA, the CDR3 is TGTGCCAGGACGGACAATCGGAATGAAAAACTGTTTTTT.

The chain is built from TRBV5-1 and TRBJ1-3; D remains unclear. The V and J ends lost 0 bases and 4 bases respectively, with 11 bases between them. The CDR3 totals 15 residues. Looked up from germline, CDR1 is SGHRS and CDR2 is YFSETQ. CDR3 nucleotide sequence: TGCGCCAGCAGCTTGGCCACTGGAGTCGGAAACACCATATATTTT. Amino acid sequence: CASSLATGVGNTIYF. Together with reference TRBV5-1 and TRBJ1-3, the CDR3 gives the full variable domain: KAGVTQTPRYLIKTRGQQVTLSCSPISGHRSVSWYQQTPGQGLQFLFEYFSETQRNKGNFPGRFSGRQFSNSRSEMNVSTLELGDSALYLCASSLATGVGNTIYFGEGSWLTVV.

CDR3 sequence reads: CASSLTGEYTGELFF. CDR3 sequence (DNA): TGTGCCAGTAGTCTGACAGGGGAGTACACCGGGGAGCTGTTTTTT. The chain employs TRBV19 and TRBJ2-2; 8 bases align to TRBD1. The CDR3 is 15 amino acids. J gave up 3 bases and V 5 bases, and 5 bases lay outside the gene matches. CDR1 is LNHDA and CDR2 is SQIVND in the germline V gene (reference sequence).

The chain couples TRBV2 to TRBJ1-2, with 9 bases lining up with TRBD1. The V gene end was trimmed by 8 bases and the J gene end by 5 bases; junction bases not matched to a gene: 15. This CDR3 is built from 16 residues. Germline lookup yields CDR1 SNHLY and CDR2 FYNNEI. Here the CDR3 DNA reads TGTGCCAGCCTCCTCAGGACAGGGGATCTACGGTATGGCTACACCTTC. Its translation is CASLLRTGDLRYGYTF. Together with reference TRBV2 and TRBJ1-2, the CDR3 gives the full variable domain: EPEVTQTPSHQVTQMGQEVILRCVPISNHLYFYWYRQILGQKVEFLVSFYNNEISEKSEIFDDQFSVERPDGSNFTLKIRSTKLEDSAMYFCASLLRTGDLRYGYTFGSGTRLTVV.

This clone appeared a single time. The CDR3 is CATALGRNSGANVLTF. The CDR3 DNA reads TGTGCCACTGCCCTGGGACGGAACTCTGGGGCCAACGTCCTGACTTTC. J is TRBJ2-6 and V is TRBV10-3; either TRBD1 or TRBD2 may fit D (5 bases each). Germline CDR1 and CDR2: ENHRY and SYGVKD. The CDR3 extends over 16 amino acids. V lost 10 bases, J lost 0 bases, and 16 bases lay in between.

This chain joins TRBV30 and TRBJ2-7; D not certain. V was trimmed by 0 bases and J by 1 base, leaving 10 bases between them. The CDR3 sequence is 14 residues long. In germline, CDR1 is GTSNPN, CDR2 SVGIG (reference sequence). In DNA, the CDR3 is TGTGCCTGGAGTGTACCAACCGCTTCCTACGAGCAGTACTTC. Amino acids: CAWSVPTASYEQYF.

As DNA, the CDR3 is TGTGCCTGGAGTGGTGGGGTCTCGGAAAAACTGTTTTTT. As protein: CAWSGGVSEKLFF. The chain employs TRBV30 and TRBJ1-4, with D hard to call. The germline V gene encodes CDR1 GTSNPN and CDR2 SVGIG (reference sequence). V gave up 1 base and J gave up 8 bases, with 11 bases separating them. The CDR3 is 13 residues long.

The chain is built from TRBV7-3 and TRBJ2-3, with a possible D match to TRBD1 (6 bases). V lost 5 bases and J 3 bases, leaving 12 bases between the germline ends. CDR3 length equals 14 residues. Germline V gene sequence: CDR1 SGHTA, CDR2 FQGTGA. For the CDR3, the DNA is TGTGCCAGCAGCCCTATGACAGGAACAGATACGCAGTATTTT. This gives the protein CASSPMTGTDTQYF.